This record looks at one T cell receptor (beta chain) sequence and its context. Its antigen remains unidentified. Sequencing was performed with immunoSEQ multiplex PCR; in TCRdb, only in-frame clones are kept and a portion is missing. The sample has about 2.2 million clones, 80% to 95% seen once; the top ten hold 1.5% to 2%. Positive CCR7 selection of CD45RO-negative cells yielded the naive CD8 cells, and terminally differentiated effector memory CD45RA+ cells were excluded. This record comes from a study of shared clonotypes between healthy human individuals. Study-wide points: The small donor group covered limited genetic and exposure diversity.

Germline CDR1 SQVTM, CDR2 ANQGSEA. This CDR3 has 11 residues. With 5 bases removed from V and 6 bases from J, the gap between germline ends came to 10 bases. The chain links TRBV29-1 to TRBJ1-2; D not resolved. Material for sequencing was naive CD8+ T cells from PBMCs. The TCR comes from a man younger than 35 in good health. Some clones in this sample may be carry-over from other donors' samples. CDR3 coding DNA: TGCAGCGTTCGGGCGTTAGATGGCTACACCTTC. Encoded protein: CSVRALDGYTF.